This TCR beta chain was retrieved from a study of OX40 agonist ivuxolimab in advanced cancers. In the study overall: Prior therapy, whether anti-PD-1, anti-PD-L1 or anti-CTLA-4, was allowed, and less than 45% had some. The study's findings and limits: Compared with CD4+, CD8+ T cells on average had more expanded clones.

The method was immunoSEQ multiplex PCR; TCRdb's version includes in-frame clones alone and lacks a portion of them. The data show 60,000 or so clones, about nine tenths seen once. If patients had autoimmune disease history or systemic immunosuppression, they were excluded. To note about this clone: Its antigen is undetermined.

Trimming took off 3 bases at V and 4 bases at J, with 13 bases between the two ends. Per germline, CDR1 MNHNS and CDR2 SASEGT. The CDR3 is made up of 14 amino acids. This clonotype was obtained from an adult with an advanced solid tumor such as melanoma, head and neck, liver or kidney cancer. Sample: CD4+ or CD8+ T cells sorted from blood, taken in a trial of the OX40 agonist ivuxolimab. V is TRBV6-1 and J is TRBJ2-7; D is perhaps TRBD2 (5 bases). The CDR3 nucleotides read TGTGCCAGCAGTGACTACCGCGGGTGGTACGAGCAGTACTTC. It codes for CASSDYRGWYEQYF.